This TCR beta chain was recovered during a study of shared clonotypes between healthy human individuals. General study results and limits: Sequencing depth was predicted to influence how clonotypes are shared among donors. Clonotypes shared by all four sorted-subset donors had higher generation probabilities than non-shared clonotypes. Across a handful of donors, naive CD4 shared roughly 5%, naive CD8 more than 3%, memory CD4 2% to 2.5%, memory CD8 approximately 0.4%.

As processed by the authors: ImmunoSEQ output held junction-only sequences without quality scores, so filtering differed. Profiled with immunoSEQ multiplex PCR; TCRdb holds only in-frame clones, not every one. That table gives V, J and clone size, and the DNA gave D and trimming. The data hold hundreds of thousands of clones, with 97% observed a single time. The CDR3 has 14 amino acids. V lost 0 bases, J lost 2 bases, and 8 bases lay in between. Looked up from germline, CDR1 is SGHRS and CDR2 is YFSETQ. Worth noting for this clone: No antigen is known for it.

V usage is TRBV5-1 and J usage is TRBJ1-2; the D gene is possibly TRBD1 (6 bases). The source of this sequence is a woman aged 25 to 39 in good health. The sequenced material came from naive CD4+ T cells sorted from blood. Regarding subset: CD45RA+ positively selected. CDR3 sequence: CASSLGGRNYGYTF. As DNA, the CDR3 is TGCGCCAGCAGCTTGGGGGGGCGGAACTATGGCTACACCTTC.